A single sample is the source of the 17 T cell receptor beta chains below, sequenced in a study of Ad26.COV2.S vaccination and SARS-CoV-2 variants. Assay: immunoSEQ multiplex PCR; the TCRdb copy retains only in-frame clones and omits some. Altogether 500,000 or so clones are present, 87% being singletons, with the ten largest covering over 10%. Specified treatment: 15 to 20 received Ad26.COV2.S at low or high dose, single or two shots; about 5 received placebo; per-sample allocation not given. The samples were gathered on day 63 after the first injection of vaccine or placebo. Here the sequenced sample was peripheral blood, taken in a trial of Ad26.COV2.S vaccine versus placebo. The receptors come from a person between 18 and 65 years old who received the Ad26.COV2.S COVID-19 vaccine or a placebo.

This chain joins TRBV6-5 and TRBJ2-3; D call uncertain. Trimming removed 7 bases at V and 0 bases at J, with 14 bases between. Looked up from germline, CDR1 is MNHEY and CDR2 is SVGAGI. This CDR3 spans 15 amino acids. The CDR3, as DNA: TGTGCCAGCAAAATAGGAAGAACTAGCACAGATACGCAGTATTTT. This sequence encodes CASKIGRTSTDTQYF.

This sequence joins TRBV2 and TRBJ1-6; 8 nucleotides agree with TRBD1. The CDR3 has 14 amino acids. Germline CDR1 and CDR2: SNHLY and FYNNEI. V shed 6 bases and J 7 bases; nucleotides not matched to a gene: 5. The CDR3 sequence is CASRGDRLNSPLHF. The CDR3 DNA reads as TGTGCCAGCAGGGGGGACAGGTTAAATTCACCCCTCCACTTT.

The V and J genes are TRBV7-6 and TRBJ2-1; a weak D match, TRBD1 (5 bases). Trimming shortened V by 4 bases and J by 2 bases, and 15 bases separated the two germline ends. The CDR3 length is 16 residues. The V gene's germline CDR1 is SGHVS and CDR2 FNYEAQ. In nucleotides, the CDR3 is TGTGCCAGCAGCTCAGGGTGGGGATTTCCCTACAATGAGCAGTTCTTC. It encodes CASSSGWGFPYNEQFF.

The chain joins TRBV7-8 to TRBJ2-5, with 8 bases that match TRBD1. The CDR3 totals 15 residues. J gave up 5 bases and V 5 bases, and 10 bases lay outside the gene matches. Germline values: CDR1 SGHVS, CDR2 FQNEAQ. The CDR3 DNA sequence: TGTGCCAGCAGCCAAGGACAGGGAGGTGGCGAGACCCAGTACTTC. Protein: CASSQGQGGGETQYF.

In this sample, this clone turned up a few times. The CDR3 is CASTDRGTDTQYF. The CDR3 DNA follows: TGTGCCAGCACCGACAGGGGCACAGATACGCAGTATTTT. The chain is built from TRBV6-6 and TRBJ2-3; 7 bases match TRBD1. The CDR3 runs 13 residues. V lost 7 bases to trimming and J lost 1 base; unmatched junction nucleotides: 2. Germline V gene lookup returns CDR1 MNHNY and CDR2 SVGAGI (reference sequence).

The V call is TRBV9, the J call TRBJ2-2, with D maybe TRBD2 (5 bases). The germline V and J ends were trimmed by 2 bases and 1 base, with 12 bases remaining between them. This CDR3 spans 16 amino acids. Germline CDR1 and CDR2: SGDLS and YYNGEE. The CDR3 DNA sequence: TGTGCCAGCAGCGTGTCCGGGGATAGGAACACCGGGGAGCTGTTTTTT. Protein product: CASSVSGDRNTGELFF.

This clone was counted a few times. The V call is TRBV6-6, the J call TRBJ2-7; 7 nucleotides line up with TRBD2. The CDR3 sequence is 15 residues long. Per germline, CDR1 MNHNY and CDR2 SVGAGI (reference sequence). With 4 bases clipped from V and 1 base from J, the junction kept 7 bases outside the gene matches. DNA for the CDR3: TGTGCCAGCAGTTTTAACCCGGGGGGATCCTACGAGCAGTACTTC. Its protein product is CASSFNPGGSYEQYF.

The V and J genes are TRBV7-9 and TRBJ2-1; 7 bases are shared with TRBD2. In germline, CDR1 is SEHNR, CDR2 FQNEAQ (reference sequence). The V and J ends lost 6 bases and 7 bases, in that order; junction bases with no gene match: 3. The CDR3 has 12 residues. CDR3 region: CASRRAGNEQFF. In DNA form, the CDR3 reads TGTGCCAGCAGAAGAGCGGGAAATGAGCAGTTCTTC. Together with reference TRBV7-9 and TRBJ2-1, the CDR3 gives the full variable domain: DTGVSQNPRHKITKRGQNVTFRCDPISEHNRLYWYRQTLGQGPEFLTYFQNEAQLEKSRLLSDRFSAERPKGSFSTLEIQRTEQGDSAMYLCASRRAGNEQFFGPGTRLTVL.

The chain is built from TRBV6-1 and TRBJ1-5; perhaps TRBD1 as D (6 bases). Germline lookup yields CDR1 MNHNS and CDR2 SASEGT. CDR3 size: 15 residues. Trimming took 1 base from V and 1 from J, leaving 8 bases between them. DNA for the CDR3: TGTGCCAGCAGTGAAGGACAGGTGAGCAATCAGCCCCAGCATTTT. This codes for CASSEGQVSNQPQHF.

V is TRBV3-1 (or the pseudogene TRBV3-2) and J is TRBJ2-1; TRBD2 aligns across 10 bases. The CDR3 totals 16 residues. CDR1 is LGHDT, CDR2 YNNKEL, per germline (reference sequence). V lost 6 bases, J lost 7 bases, and 12 bases stayed unmatched. In nucleotides, the CDR3 is TGTGCCAGCAGGGATTTAGCGGGGGGAGTGAGAAATGAGCAGTTCTTC. This codes for CASRDLAGGVRNEQFF.

This clone was seen more than once but under ten times. The chain employs TRBV27 and TRBJ1-5; perhaps TRBD1 as D (5 bases). The CDR3 sequence is 16 residues long. V shed 5 bases and J shed 7 bases, with 21 bases lying between them. The germline V gene encodes CDR1 MNHEY and CDR2 SMNVEV (reference sequence). CDR3 sequence reads: CASSARWFGRGQPQHF. Here the CDR3 DNA reads TGTGCCAGCAGTGCCCGATGGTTCGGTAGGGGCCAGCCCCAGCATTTT.

The chain combines TRBV6-2 or TRBV6-3 with TRBJ2-1; 8 bases are shared with TRBD2. Germline CDR1 and CDR2: MNHEY and SVGEGT. J lost 7 bases, V lost 2 bases, and 10 bases had no gene match. The CDR3 spans 16 residues. CDR3 protein: CASSYRGAGGPNEQFF. The DNA of the CDR3 is TGTGCCAGCAGTTACCGAGGCGCGGGAGGCCCAAATGAGCAGTTCTTC.

The chain links TRBV5-1 to TRBJ2-3; no clear D gene. Germline-derived CDR1 and CDR2 are SGHRS and YFSETQ. Trimming shortened V by 0 bases and J by 3 bases, and 8 bases separated the two germline ends. The CDR3 consists of 14 residues. CDR3 in DNA: TGCGCCAGCAGCTTGGCTGTAGGAACAGATACGCAGTATTTT. Translation gives CASSLAVGTDTQYF.

The genes are TRBV7-2 and TRBJ2-2; no definite D call. The V and J ends lost 5 bases and 1 base respectively, with 8 bases between them. Germline-derived CDR1 and CDR2 are SGHTA and FQGNSA. The CDR3 spans 14 residues. The CDR3 region is CASSLDGNTGELFF. The CDR3 coding sequence is TGTGCCAGCAGCCTTGACGGGAACACCGGGGAGCTGTTTTTT.

This chain connects TRBV21-1 to TRBJ1-6. TRBV21-1 is annotated as a pseudogene. This CDR3 has 17 residues. The CDR3 region is CASSDTGRAREGSPLHF. In nucleotides, the CDR3 is TGTGCCAGCAGCGACACCGGTCGGGCCAGGGAGGGTTCACCCCTCCACTTT.

The J gene is TRBJ1-4, the V gene TRBV15; D perhaps matches TRBD1 (6 bases). The CDR3 loop spans 16 amino acids. Trimming removed 2 bases at V and 8 bases at J, with 18 bases between. Germline lookup yields CDR1 LNHNV and CDR2 YYDKDF (reference sequence). The CDR3 bases are TGTGCCACCAGCAGATCCACAGGGCTCCCTGGGGAAAAACTGTTTTTT. It encodes CATSRSTGLPGEKLFF.

The chain joins TRBV28 to TRBJ2-1; D remains unclear. Per the germline V gene, CDR1 is MDHEN and CDR2 is SYDVKM. V dropped 10 bases and J dropped 4 bases, with 8 bases sitting between them. This CDR3 region has 11 residues. CDR3 nucleotide sequence: TGTGCCACCGGAACTTACAATGAGCAGTTCTTC. Translation gives CATGTYNEQFF.